Listed below are T cell receptor beta chains from one sample, sequenced in a study of monozygotic twins with cystic fibrosis. Data came from immunoSEQ multiplex PCR; TCRdb stores just in-frame clones and leaves some out. The sample has about 14,000 clones, more than 75% seen once; the top ten hold around 1%. The specimen sequenced was blood. All receptors come from a boy aged 5-17 years with cystic fibrosis. CDR3s include the opening cysteine and the closing phenylalanine or tryptophan. A D gene is named only where the DNA matches it firmly. Size values are once, few and many counts, or a class for expanded clones, and some rows have none.

clone size,J gene,D gene,V gene,CDR3 DNA,CDR3 protein
NA,TRBJ2-6,NA,TRBV9,TGTGCCAGCAGCGTAGAAGGTGTCGGGTACTCTGGGGCCAACGTCCTGACTTTC,CASSVEGVGYSGANVLTF
NA,TRBJ2-2,TRBD2,TRBV12-5,TGTGCTAACAGGTTAGGACTAGCGGGAGGTACCGGGGAGCTGTTTTTT,CANRLGLAGGTGELFF
NA,TRBJ2-3,TRBD2,TRBV4-2,TGTGCCAGCAGCCAAGATTCTAGCGGGGGTCCTAATACGCAGTATTTT,CASSQDSSGGPNTQYF
few,TRBJ1-1,NA,TRBV4-1,TGCGCCAGCAGCCAAGGGGAGGGGCGTATGAACACTGAAGCTTTCTTT,CASSQGEGRMNTEAFF
NA,TRBJ2-7,NA,TRBV15,TGTGCCACCAGCAGAGATTTAGGCTACGAGCAGTACTTC,CATSRDLGYEQYF
NA,TRBJ1-1,NA,TRBV15,TGTGCCACCAGTCGGCAGGGCCCGAACACTGAAGCTTTCTTT,CATSRQGPNTEAFF
NA,TRBJ2-7,NA,TRBV28,TGTGCCAGCAGTCCTAGGAGGCGGGCCAGGGGCCGGATTCTGGGAGGCTCTTACGAGCAGTACTTC,CASSPRRRARGRILGGSYEQYF
NA,TRBJ2-1,TRBD2,TRBV5-1,TGCGCCAGCAGCTTGGCTCTAGCGGGAGGGCTGCCCGATGAGCAGTTCTTC,CASSLALAGGLPDEQFF
NA,TRBJ1-1,NA,TRBV28,TGTGCCAGCAGTTTGACTTCGGACTTCTCCAGAGGGACTGAAGCTTTCTTT,CASSLTSDFSRGTEAFF
NA,TRBJ1-2,TRBD1,TRBV9,TGTGCCAGCAGCGCCGAGGGACAGCCCACCTATGGCTACACCTTC,CASSAEGQPTYGYTF
NA,TRBJ2-5,NA,TRBV29-1,TGCAGCGTTGATATAGGACAGACAGAGACCCAGTACTTC,CSVDIGQTETQYF
few,TRBJ1-5,TRBD1,TRBV6-1,TGTGCCAGCAGTGAACTGGACAGGGTTGGTAGCAATCAGCCCCAGCATTTT,CASSELDRVGSNQPQHF
NA,TRBJ1-1,NA,TRBV2,TGTGCCAGCAGTGTTGACGCAGGGACGATAACTGAAGCTTTCTTT,CASSVDAGTITEAFF
NA,TRBJ2-2,NA,TRBV21-1,TGTGCCAGCAGCAAAGATCAGTATGGCAGGGACCTGGCCGGGGAGCTGTTTTTT,CASSKDQYGRDLAGELFF
NA,TRBJ2-5,NA,TRBV11-2,TGTGCCAGCAGCTCGTATCGGGATCCGGGAGAGACCCAGTACTTC,CASSSYRDPGETQYF
NA,TRBJ1-3,TRBD1,TRBV7-8,TGTGCCAGCAGCTTAGAAGGGCAGGGGGCATCTGGAAACACCATATATTTT,CASSLEGQGASGNTIYF
NA,TRBJ2-7,NA,TRBV28,TGTGCCAGCAGGGTTGGGAGTCCCTACGAGCAGTACTTC,CASRVGSPYEQYF
few,TRBJ1-2,NA,TRBV5-1,TGCGCCAGCAGCGCCGATGGAGGCTACACCTTC,CASSADGGYTF
NA,TRBJ1-6,TRBD1,TRBV5-4,TGTGCCAGCAGAAACGAACAGGGGAGCTCCTATAATTCACCCCTCCACTTT,CASRNEQGSSYNSPLHF
once,TRBJ2-3,TRBD2,TRBV13,TGTGCCAGCAGCTTATCCCCGGGACTAGCGGGGGGTAACACGGGGCCAGATACGCAGTATTTT,CASSLSPGLAGGNTGPDTQYF
NA,TRBJ1-5,NA,TRBV6-1,TGTGCCAGCAGTGAAGTTACAGATCAGCCCCAGCATTTT,CASSEVTDQPQHF
NA,TRBJ2-1,TRBD2,TRBV7-8,TGTGCCAGCAGCTTGGCGACTAGCGGGGCGTACAATGAGCAGTTCTTC,CASSLATSGAYNEQFF
NA,TRBJ1-1,NA,TRBV19,TGTGCCAGTAACCAAGAAACACAGGGGAACACTGAAGCTTTCTTT,CASNQETQGNTEAFF
NA,TRBJ1-2,TRBD1,TRBV5-5,TGTGCCAGCAGCACCGACAGGGTCGGCTACACCTTC,CASSTDRVGYTF
NA,TRBJ2-1,NA,TRBV9,TGTGCCAGCAGCGTAGCCCTAGCAGCCAGAAATGAGCAGTTCTTC,CASSVALAARNEQFF
NA,TRBJ2-7,TRBD2,TRBV28,TGTGCCAGCAGTTTCTCGGGACTAGCTCTCGGCTACGAGCAGTACTTC,CASSFSGLALGYEQYF
NA,TRBJ2-7,NA,TRBV13,TGTGCCAGCAGCCCCCGGGCGGGACAATTAACATACGAGCAGTACTTC,CASSPRAGQLTYEQYF
NA,TRBJ2-5,NA,TRBV9,TGTGCCAGCAGCGTAGGTTCGGGGTCGGGAGAGACCCAGTACTTC,CASSVGSGSGETQYF
NA,TRBJ1-1,TRBD1,TRBV27,TGTGCCAGCAGTTTCTCCCAGGGGGCGCGCACTGAAGCTTTCTTT,CASSFSQGARTEAFF
NA,TRBJ2-1,NA,TRBV28,TGTGCCAGCAGTTCCCGGGACCCGTCTAGGTCGCAGTTCTTC,CASSSRDPSRSQFF
NA,TRBJ1-5,TRBD1,TRBV13,TGTGCCAGCAGCCCCGGACAGGGGGTTAAGCCCCAGCATTTT,CASSPGQGVKPQHF
NA,TRBJ2-5,NA,TRBV30,TGTGCCTGGAGTGGCCAAGAGACCCAGTACTTC,CAWSGQETQYF
once,TRBJ2-1,NA,TRBV19,TGTGCCAGTAGTATATCCCGGAACTCCTACAATGAGCAGTTCTTC,CASSISRNSYNEQFF
few,TRBJ1-5,TRBD1,TRBV2,TGTGCCAGCAGCGATGGACAGGGGCATCAGCCCCAGCATTTT,CASSDGQGHQPQHF
once,TRBJ1-1,NA,TRBV23-1,TGCATTACCAAAGAGATATCGTTGAACACTGAAGCTTTCTTT,CITKEISLNTEAFF
NA,TRBJ2-3,NA,TRBV5-1,TGCGCCAGCAGCTTAGAGGGACCCACAGATACGCAGTATTTT,CASSLEGPTDTQYF
NA,TRBJ2-1,NA,TRBV5-1,TGCGCCAGCAGCTCCGCCCCCGACCGTAACAATGAGCAGTTCTTC,CASSSAPDRNNEQFF
NA,TRBJ1-1,NA,TRBV7-9,TGTGCCAGCAGCCCACCACAGGGGAACACTGAAGCTTTCTTT,CASSPPQGNTEAFF
NA,TRBJ1-5,TRBD1,TRBV2,TGTGCCAGTTCAGTAAGATCGGGACAGAATCGCTTTACTCAGCCCCAGCATTTT,CASSVRSGQNRFTQPQHF
NA,TRBJ1-4,NA,TRBV27,TGTGCCAGCAGTTTAGCACAGGGTAGAGAAAAACTGTTTTTT,CASSLAQGREKLFF
once,TRBJ1-3,NA,TRBV5-1,TGCGCCAGCAGCTTGCTACAGGGATTAGGAAACACCATATATTTT,CASSLLQGLGNTIYF
NA,TRBJ2-7,NA,TRBV19,TGTGCCAGTAGTACGAACGGCCCCTACGAGCAGTACTTC,CASSTNGPYEQYF
NA,TRBJ1-1,NA,TRBV5-1,TGCGCCAGCAGCGAAACGACAGGGAACACTGAAGCTTTCTTT,CASSETTGNTEAFF
NA,TRBJ2-7,NA,TRBV6-6,TGTGCCAGCAGTTCATCTTACTCCCCCTACGAGCAGTACTTC,CASSSSYSPYEQYF
few,TRBJ1-2,TRBD1,TRBV7-9,TGTGCCAGCAGCTCAGGGGGCTATGGCTACACCTTC,CASSSGGYGYTF
NA,TRBJ2-3,NA,TRBV10-3,TGTGCCATCAGTGGGACAGACTATACTAGCACAGATACGCAGTATTTT,CAISGTDYTSTDTQYF
NA,TRBJ2-3,TRBD2,TRBV27,TGTGCCAGCAGTAATGACCCTATCGGACTAGCGGGGGGGAAAGATACGCAGTATTTT,CASSNDPIGLAGGKDTQYF
NA,TRBJ1-1,NA,TRBV15,TGTGCCACCAGCAGAGATCTCGAGGAGATCTTGAACACTGAAGCTTTCTTT,CATSRDLEEILNTEAFF
NA,TRBJ1-2,NA,TRBV29-1,TGCAGCGTCGCGTCGGAAGGCCCGGGCTATGGCTACACCTTC,CSVASEGPGYGYTF
NA,TRBJ1-2,TRBD1,TRBV10-3,TGTGCCATCAGTCAGAAGAGGGACAGCTATGGCTACACCTTC,CAISQKRDSYGYTF